This T cell receptor beta chain came from a study of T cells after yellow fever vaccination. TCRdb reprocessed the 5' RACE reads with MiXCR, giving one entry per CDR3 protein. The sample carries 450,000 to 600,000 distinct CDR3 sequences, roughly 14% recorded once. This clonotype has just a few counts. From germline, CDR1 is SGDLS and CDR2 YYNGEE. The CDR3 runs 14 residues. Deletions cut 1 base from V and 2 bases from J, with 8 bases between. This chain uses TRBV9 with TRBJ2-3; D remains unclear. The material sequenced was PBMCs, taken on the day of the yellow fever booster vaccination. The TCR comes from a man aged 30 to 45 who received the YFV17D yellow fever vaccine. The CDR3 DNA sequence: TGTGCCAGCAGCGTATCGGTCCACACAGATACGCAGTATTTT. Protein product: CASSVSVHTDTQYF.